The present T cell receptor beta chain was sequenced within a study of cytomegalovirus exposure and HLA in healthy donors. In the PCR, 60 Vbeta and 13 Jbeta primers were used. The protocol was immunoSEQ multiplex PCR, while the TCRdb copy is restricted to in-frame clones and leaves out a portion. The sample consists of 20,000 or so clones, about 77% of them appearing once. This clone appeared a single time. Germline assignment: CDR1 SGDLS and CDR2 YYNGEE. V gave up 4 bases and J gave up 4 bases, with 14 bases separating them. The CDR3 covers 14 residues. J is TRBJ1-1 and V is TRBV9, with a weak D call TRBD1 (6 bases). Sample: PBMCs. The TCR originated in a man aged 55 to 69 in good health and CMV-seronegative. The CDR3 DNA reads as TGTGCCAGCAGCCCCCGGACAGCACCCACTGAAGCTTTCTTT. It specifies CASSPRTAPTEAFF.